This T cell receptor beta chain was captured by sequencing in a study of OX40 agonist ivuxolimab in advanced cancers. The repertoire was sequenced with immunoSEQ multiplex PCR; TCRdb's copy has only in-frame clones and lacks some. The sample consists of some 42,000 clones, 80% to 90% of them appearing once. Germline V gives CDR1 SGDLS, CDR2 YYNGEE. V lost 4 bases, J lost 9 bases, and 13 bases lay in between. This CDR3 has 13 amino acids. The sequence was obtained from an adult with an advanced solid tumor such as melanoma, head and neck, liver or kidney cancer. The sequences come from CD4+ or CD8+ T cells sorted from blood, collected in a trial of the OX40 agonist ivuxolimab. The rearrangement joins TRBV9 to TRBJ2-2; possibly TRBD1 for D (5 bases). CDR3: CASSPPGIRELFF. Here the CDR3 DNA reads TGTGCCAGCAGCCCCCCAGGGATCCGGGAGCTGTTTTTT.